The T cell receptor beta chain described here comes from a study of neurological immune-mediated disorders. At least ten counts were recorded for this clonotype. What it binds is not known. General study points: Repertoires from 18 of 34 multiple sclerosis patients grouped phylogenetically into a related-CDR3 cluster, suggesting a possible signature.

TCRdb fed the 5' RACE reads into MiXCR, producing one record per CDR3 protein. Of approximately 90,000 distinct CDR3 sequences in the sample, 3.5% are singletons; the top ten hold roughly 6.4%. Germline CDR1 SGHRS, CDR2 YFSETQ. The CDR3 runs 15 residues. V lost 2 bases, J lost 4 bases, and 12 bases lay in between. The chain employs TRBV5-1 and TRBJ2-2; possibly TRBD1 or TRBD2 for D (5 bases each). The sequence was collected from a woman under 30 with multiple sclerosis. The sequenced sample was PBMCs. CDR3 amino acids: CASSFAFGGTGELFF. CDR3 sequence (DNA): TGCGCCAGCAGCTTTGCTTTTGGGGGCACCGGGGAGCTGTTTTTT.